The entry below gives a single T cell receptor beta chain sequence along with its context. Its specificity is not known. The sample originates from a study of high-grade serous ovarian cancer treatment subgroups. On the study more broadly: On average, just over 14,000 reads and several thousand unique TCR beta rearrangements were obtained per sample.

Sequencing was performed with immunoSEQ multiplex PCR; in TCRdb, only in-frame clones are kept and a portion is missing. This repertoire shows under 15,000 clones, just over 85% found once; its top ten account for approximately 2.9%. Tumor tissue was taken before any definitive surgery or chemotherapy was given. Findings of the study overall: Repertoire analysis covered CDR3 alone, not CDR1 or CDR2.

This clonotype was obtained from a human donor with high-grade serous ovarian cancer. Material: tumor tissue.

The CDR3 sequence: CASSGAGTANSPLHF. CDR3 DNA: TGTGCCAGCAGTGGGGCCGGGACAGCTAATTCACCCCTCCACTTT. The chain has TRBV2 and TRBJ1-6; 7 bases match TRBD1. The V and J ends lost 4 bases and 6 bases, in that order; junction bases with no gene match: 6. CDR1 is SNHLY, CDR2 FYNNEI, per germline. The CDR3 spans 15 residues.